This TCR beta chain is drawn from a study of siplizumab effects on memory and regulatory T cells. Study conclusions and caveats: An assignable naive or memory phenotype was lacking in roughly 80-96% of proliferating CD4+ or CD8+ clones. Reactions containing siplizumab showed mappable alloreactive CD4+ clones averaging 68.8% Treg-derived, versus approximately 26% in controls.

CDR3 length: 16 residues. Germline values: CDR1 MGHRA, CDR2 YSYEKL. V lost 0 bases and J lost 8, with 18 bases in between. Some clones are missing from TCRdb's copy, which holds only in-frame ones; the method was immunoSEQ multiplex PCR. The sample lists under 150,000 clones; less than 95% were seen once. As regards this clone: Its antigen is still unknown.

The V call is TRBV4-1, the J call TRBJ2-3, with no clear D. This clonotype originated in a human donor in good health. Sequencing was carried out using non-Treg CD4+ T cells sorted from blood. CDR3 nucleotides: TGCGCCAGCAGCCAAGATCTGTCGATTACCTACCCTACGCAGTATTTT. Translation: CASSQDLSITYPTQYF.